This TCR beta chain appears in the sequencing data of a study of T cell responses to AZD1222 COVID-19 vaccine. Of note for this clone: Its antigen is not known.

Germline loops: CDR1 SGDLS, CDR2 YYNGEE. The CDR3 has 13 residues. Trimming took off 4 bases at V and 9 bases at J, with 14 bases between the two ends. The method was immunoSEQ multiplex PCR; TCRdb's version includes in-frame clones alone and lacks a portion of them. The profile shows about 84,000 clones, around nine tenths of them singletons. Study-level findings and limits: Of the AZD1222 recipients, only 5 or 6 were seropositive at baseline. The sample set comprised mostly white British donors with more females, and clonal diversity was possibly underestimated.

The source was peripheral blood, collected 28 days after the second AZD1222 dose. The chain employs TRBV9 and TRBJ1-5; D ambiguous. This clonotype was sampled from an adult who received the AZD1222 COVID-19 vaccine. The CDR3 protein is CASSPAPDRPQHF. Written as DNA, the CDR3 is TGTGCCAGCAGCCCCGCCCCGGATCGGCCCCAGCATTTT.